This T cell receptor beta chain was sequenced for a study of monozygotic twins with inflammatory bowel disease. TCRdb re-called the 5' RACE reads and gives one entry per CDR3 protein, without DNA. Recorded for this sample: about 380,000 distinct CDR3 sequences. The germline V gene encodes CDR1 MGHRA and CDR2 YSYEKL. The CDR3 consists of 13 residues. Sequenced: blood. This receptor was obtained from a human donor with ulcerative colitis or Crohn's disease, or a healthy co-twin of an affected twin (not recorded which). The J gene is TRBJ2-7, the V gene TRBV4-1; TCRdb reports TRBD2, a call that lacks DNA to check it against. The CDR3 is CASSQPGPREQYF.